This is a list of T cell receptor beta chains from one sample in a study of blood T cell repertoires in COVID-19. Assay: immunoSEQ multiplex PCR; the TCRdb copy retains only in-frame clones and omits some. The sample lists about 170,000 clones; around nine tenths were seen once. The material sequenced was PBMCs or T cells enriched from blood (not recorded which). All receptors derive from a woman between 18 and 29 years old who had recovered from COVID-19. CDR3s include the opening cysteine and the closing phenylalanine or tryptophan. Fields, in order: V gene, D gene, J gene, clone size, CDR3 protein, CDR3 DNA. D genes are given only for firm matches. A row's size may be missing; if present it is once, few, many or a size class.

TRBV30	-	TRBJ2-1	once	CAWSMGDVPRQFF	TGTGCCTGGAGTATGGGAGACGTTCCGCGGCAGTTCTTC
TRBV7-9	TRBD1	TRBJ2-2	-	CASSPRDRNTGELFF	TGTGCCAGCAGCCCCCGGGACAGAAACACCGGGGAGCTGTTTTTT
TRBV5-4	-	TRBJ2-5	-	CASSEGGGETQYF	TGTGCCAGCAGCGAGGGAGGTGGAGAGACCCAGTACTTC
TRBV6-4	-	TRBJ2-7	-	CASSDSGHTYEQYF	TGTGCCAGCAGTGACTCAGGACATACCTACGAGCAGTACTTC
TRBV19	TRBD1	TRBJ2-2	-	CASGLRQGWTGELFF	TGTGCCAGTGGCCTGAGACAGGGGTGGACCGGGGAGCTGTTTTTT
TRBV18	-	TRBJ1-1	-	CASSPTSGETEAFF	TGTGCCAGCTCACCAACCAGTGGGGAGACTGAAGCTTTCTTT
TRBV19	-	TRBJ2-7	-	CASRKDSADEQYF	TGTGCCAGTAGGAAAGACAGCGCGGACGAGCAGTACTTC
TRBV28	TRBD1	TRBJ2-1	once	CASSAQPGQGAHEQFF	TGTGCCAGCAGTGCCCAACCGGGACAGGGGGCTCATGAGCAGTTCTTC
TRBV25-1	TRBD1	TRBJ1-1	-	CASSDYRGNTEAFF	TGTGCCAGCAGTGACTACAGGGGAAACACTGAAGCTTTCTTT
TRBV3-1/TRBV3-2	-	TRBJ2-2	-	CASSQARPGSGELFF	TGTGCCAGCAGCCAGGCAAGGCCGGGGTCCGGGGAGCTGTTTTTT
TRBV28	TRBD1	TRBJ2-1	-	CASSLSGTGYNEQFF	TGTGCCAGCAGTTTATCCGGGACAGGGTACAATGAGCAGTTCTTC
TRBV12-3/TRBV12-4	-	TRBJ2-7	-	CATQGYSSYEQYF	TGTGCCACCCAGGGGTACAGTTCCTACGAGCAGTACTTC
TRBV14	TRBD2	TRBJ2-3	few	CASSLWTSGSIDTQYF	TGTGCCAGCAGCCTATGGACTAGCGGGAGTATAGATACGCAGTATTTT
TRBV18	-	TRBJ1-4	-	CASSKGQTATNEKLFF	TGTGCCAGCTCAAAAGGACAGACCGCAACTAATGAAAAACTGTTTTTT
TRBV5-6	-	TRBJ1-2	-	CASSSGEEYGYTF	TGTGCCAGCAGCTCGGGGGAAGAGTATGGCTACACCTTC
TRBV7-6	TRBD2	TRBJ2-1	-	CASSPSTSGGYNEQFF	TGTGCCAGCAGTCCAAGTACTAGCGGGGGTTACAATGAGCAGTTCTTC
TRBV27	TRBD2	TRBJ2-7	-	CASRPVAGTYEQYF	TGTGCCAGCAGGCCGGTAGCGGGCACATACGAGCAGTACTTC
TRBV29-1	-	TRBJ1-1	-	CSVEEEAGTEAFF	TGCAGCGTTGAGGAGGAGGCGGGCACTGAAGCTTTCTTT
TRBV5-1	TRBD2	TRBJ2-3	-	CASSEVAGGSDTQYF	TGCGCCAGCAGCGAAGTAGCGGGAGGTTCAGATACGCAGTATTTT
TRBV3-1/TRBV3-2	-	TRBJ1-1	-	CASSPDGDTEAFF	TGTGCCAGCAGCCCGGACGGGGACACTGAAGCTTTCTTT
TRBV4-1	TRBD2	TRBJ2-5	-	CASSQGGLAGVRETQYF	TGCGCCAGCAGCCAAGGGGGGCTAGCGGGAGTACGGGAGACCCAGTACTTC
TRBV7-3	-	TRBJ1-6	-	CASSTNRDSPLHF	TGTGCCAGCAGCACCAACAGGGACTCACCCCTCCACTTT
TRBV4-2	TRBD2	TRBJ2-7	-	CASSQDSLAGTYEQYF	TGTGCCAGCAGCCAAGATTCCCTAGCGGGGACCTACGAGCAGTACTTC
TRBV28	-	TRBJ1-1	-	CASRDSNTEAFF	TGTGCCAGCAGGGACAGTAACACTGAAGCTTTCTTT
TRBV6-1	-	TRBJ2-7	once	CASSEMVASGVEQYF	TGTGCCAGCAGTGAAATGGTAGCGTCCGGCGTCGAGCAGTACTTC
TRBV7-3	TRBD2	TRBJ2-3	-	CASSLGVAGGDTQYF	TGTGCCAGCAGCCTTGGGGTAGCGGGAGGGGATACGCAGTATTTT
TRBV6-2/TRBV6-3	TRBD1	TRBJ2-7	once	CASSSPTGVSSYEQYF	TGTGCCAGCAGTTCCCCGACAGGGGTTAGCTCCTACGAGCAGTACTTC
TRBV2	-	TRBJ2-5	-	CASKEGLQETQYF	TGTGCCAGCAAGGAGGGGCTCCAAGAGACCCAGTACTTC
TRBV6-2/TRBV6-3	-	TRBJ2-2	-	CASSSPHRAGSNTGELFF	TGTGCCAGCAGTTCCCCCCATAGGGCGGGGTCGAACACCGGGGAGCTGTTTTTT
TRBV19	-	TRBJ2-1	-	CASSIGVRGTEQFF	TGTGCCAGTAGTATAGGAGTTCGGGGAACTGAGCAGTTCTTC
TRBV28	-	TRBJ2-1	-	CASRPRHFSYNEQFF	TGTGCCAGCAGGCCTCGACACTTTTCCTACAATGAGCAGTTCTTC
TRBV29-1	TRBD1	TRBJ2-3	-	CSLSNRDRHTTQDTQYF	TGCAGCCTGTCAAACCGGGACAGACATACGACCCAAGATACGCAGTATTTT
TRBV12-3/TRBV12-4	-	TRBJ1-1	few	CASSFSGTEAFF	TGTGCCAGCAGTTTTTCAGGGACTGAAGCTTTCTTT
TRBV2	-	TRBJ1-1	-	CASEAGVRYTEAFF	TGTGCCAGTGAGGCCGGGGTACGGTACACTGAAGCTTTCTTT
TRBV5-1	TRBD2	TRBJ2-2	-	CASSLGTSASNTGELFF	TGCGCCAGCAGCTTGGGGACTAGCGCTTCGAACACCGGGGAGCTGTTTTTT
TRBV6-1	TRBD1	TRBJ2-7	-	CASSESAGTGSYEQYF	TGTGCCAGCAGTGAATCAGCCGGGACAGGGTCCTACGAGCAGTACTTC
TRBV9	TRBD1	TRBJ1-5	-	CASREMGRRDRDNQPQHF	TGTGCCAGCAGAGAGATGGGGAGACGGGACAGAGACAATCAGCCCCAGCATTTT
TRBV28	TRBD1	TRBJ1-5	-	CASSDRVPQPQHF	TGTGCCAGCTCAGACAGGGTCCCTCAGCCCCAGCATTTT
TRBV19	TRBD1	TRBJ1-5	-	CASSVLRDRGANQPQHF	TGTGCCAGTAGTGTCCTCCGGGACAGGGGTGCCAATCAGCCCCAGCATTTT
TRBV30	-	TRBJ1-1	once	CAWRSGFEAFF	TGTGCCTGGAGATCGGGGTTTGAAGCTTTCTTT
TRBV4-3	TRBD2	TRBJ2-7	-	CASSQELAGAWYEQYF	TGCGCCAGCAGCCAGGAATTAGCGGGCGCGTGGTACGAGCAGTACTTC
TRBV5-1	TRBD2	TRBJ2-2	-	CASSLGLVRPTGELFF	TGCGCCAGCAGCTTAGGACTAGTTAGGCCCACCGGGGAGCTGTTTTTT
TRBV10-3	-	TRBJ2-3	-	CAISALAGASTDTQYF	TGTGCCATCAGTGCGTTGGCGGGGGCGAGCACAGATACGCAGTATTTT
TRBV28	TRBD1	TRBJ1-2	-	CAGLTGGQGVPIF	TGTGCCGGCTTGACCGGGGGACAGGGAGTCCCTATTTTC
TRBV5-4	-	TRBJ2-2	-	CASSSPPNTGELFF	TGTGCCAGCAGCTCCCCCCCAAACACCGGGGAGCTGTTTTTT
TRBV6-4	-	TRBJ2-3	-	CASSDFGRGIDTQYF	TGTGCCAGCAGTGATTTTGGCAGGGGCATAGATACGCAGTATTTT